A selection of T cell receptor beta chains follows, all from one sample in a study of blood T cell repertoires in COVID-19. Sequencing used immunoSEQ multiplex PCR; TCRdb keeps in-frame clones, though not all of them. The sample has about 74,000 clones; 85% to 90% are singletons. Sequencing used peripheral blood. The receptors originated from a woman aged 80 or over with active or convalescent COVID-19. Each CDR3 is given with its conserved first and last residue. D genes are given only for firm matches. Clone size is shown for a subset of rows, as once, few, many or a class of expanded clone.

>NA|TRBV5-1|TRBJ1-1|NA
CASSLKTGHQNTEAFF
TGCGCCAGCAGCTTGAAGACGGGACACCAGAACACTGAAGCTTTCTTT
>few|TRBV27|TRBJ1-2|NA
CASRPGTHNYGYTF
TGTGCCAGCAGGCCCGGGACACATAACTATGGCTACACCTTC
>NA|TRBV24-1|TRBJ1-5|NA
CATSDPGTNQPQHF
TGTGCCACCAGTGATCCCGGGACAAATCAGCCCCAGCATTTT
>once|TRBV5-1|TRBJ1-2|NA
CASSLVGVTGYTF
TGCGCCAGCAGCTTGGTTGGAGTGACTGGCTACACCTTC
>NA|TRBV24-1|TRBJ2-3|TRBD2
CATRLGRAGTDTQYF
TGTGCCACCCGTTTGGGGAGGGCCGGCACAGATACGCAGTATTTT
>NA|TRBV5-1|TRBJ2-3|TRBD2
CASSLTSVNTQYF
TGCGCCAGCAGCTTAACTAGCGTGAATACGCAGTATTTT
>NA|TRBV27|TRBJ2-7|TRBD1
CASSPTGTGVYEQYF
TGTGCCAGCAGTCCCACGGGGACAGGGGTCTACGAGCAGTACTTC
>NA|TRBV5-1|TRBJ1-1|NA
CASSSTAGRKSEAFF
TGCGCCAGCAGCTCTACGGCTGGCAGGAAGTCTGAAGCTTTCTTT
>NA|TRBV5-1|TRBJ2-7|NA
CASSPQGATYEQYF
TGCGCCAGCAGCCCACAGGGTGCGACCTACGAGCAGTACTTC
>NA|TRBV7-8|TRBJ1-5|TRBD1
CASSQPGTGSVPQHF
TGTGCCAGCAGCCAGCCCGGGACAGGGAGCGTGCCCCAGCATTTT
>once|TRBV4-1|TRBJ2-4|TRBD2
CASSRQKTHSGGEVNIQYF
TGCGCCAGCAGCCGACAAAAAACCCACTCGGGAGGGGAGGTAAACATTCAGTACTTC
>NA|TRBV19|TRBJ2-1|NA
CASSIFGSASDEQFF
TGTGCCAGTAGTATATTCGGGTCGGCATCGGATGAGCAGTTCTTC
>once|TRBV3-1/TRBV3-2|TRBJ2-3|TRBD2
CASSQDKRGTTDTQYF
TGTGCCAGCAGCCAAGACAAGCGGGGGACAACAGATACGCAGTATTTT
>NA|TRBV2|TRBJ2-7|TRBD1
CASSDGQVSSYEQYF
TGTGCCAGCAGCGATGGACAGGTGAGCTCCTACGAGCAGTACTTC
>NA|TRBV15|TRBJ2-5|TRBD1
CATSREITGAVDQYF
TGTGCCACCAGCAGAGAAATTACAGGGGCGGTAGACCAGTACTTC
>NA|TRBV28|TRBJ2-7|NA
CASSLTRIRTYEQYF
TGTGCCAGCAGTTTAACCAGAATACGTACCTACGAGCAGTACTTC
>NA|TRBV10-3|TRBJ1-4|NA
CAISETRNEKLFF
TGTGCCATCAGTGAAACCCGGAATGAAAAACTGTTTTTT